In its sample, the clone carrying this TCR beta chain was seen a few times. Antigen: not known. TCRdb re-analysed the reads in MiXCR, keeping a single row per CDR3 protein. The table lists around 200,000 distinct CDR3 sequences, 35% to 40% of them singletons. Trimming pared 8 bases from V and 3 bases from J, leaving 14 bases between. This CDR3 is 13 amino acids long. CDR1 and CDR2 from the germline V gene are SNHLY and FYNNEI. These data originate in a study of T cell repertoires in cytomegalovirus infection. This chain connects TRBV2 to TRBJ2-7; D may be TRBD1 or TRBD2 (5 bases each). The sequences come from CD8+ T cells from cultured PBMCs, collected from culture after CMV antigen stimulation. The sequence was collected from a human donor in good health (CMV status not recorded). Some clones in this sample may be carry-over from other donors' samples. CDR3 DNA sequence: TGTGCCAGCGGGGCAAGGGGAGACTACGAGCAGTACTTC. Translating it yields CASGARGDYEQYF.